This TCR beta chain was sequenced during a study of T cell responses to AZD1222 COVID-19 vaccine. Germline lookup yields CDR1 SGHDT and CDR2 YYEEEE. Trimming removed 4 bases from V and 7 bases from J, with 27 bases in between. The CDR3 runs to 18 residues. Assay: immunoSEQ multiplex PCR; the TCRdb copy retains only in-frame clones and omits some. The profile shows about 190,000 clones, 75% to 90% of them singletons. The specimen was peripheral blood, collected on day 0 of MenACWY control vaccination. This receptor was obtained from an adult in good health. This chain connects TRBV5-6 to TRBJ2-1, with D perhaps matching TRBD2 (6 bases). CDR3 region: CASSLTWRLDGSKNEQFF. The CDR3 DNA follows: TGTGCCAGCAGCCTTACTTGGCGTCTTGACGGGAGTAAAAATGAGCAGTTCTTC.